This paragraph covers one TCR beta chain sequence. The antigen is unknown. Other DNA sequences in the same sample also yield this CDR3. This entry belongs to a study of OX40 agonist ivuxolimab in advanced cancers. About the research overall: An agonistic anti-OX40 (CD134) antibody, ivuxolimab, was used to treat the patients. Partial responses, seen in three patients, involved one hepatocellular carcinoma and two cutaneous melanomas. A mean age of approximately 58 years, range about 23 to 80, was recorded, and 70% to 85% were male. Findings and limits, study-wide: Doses of 0.1 to 3.0 mg/kg were accompanied by clonal expansion of CD4+ and CD8+ blood T cells by week 6.

CDR1 and CDR2 from the germline V gene are SGHRS and YFSETQ. The germline V and J ends were trimmed by 1 base and 4 bases, with 21 bases remaining between them. The CDR3 totals 17 residues. Some clones are missing from TCRdb's copy, which holds only in-frame ones; the method was immunoSEQ multiplex PCR. Among about 45,000 clones listed, 70% to 90% were seen once. The sample was CD4+ or CD8+ T cells sorted from blood, taken in a trial of the OX40 agonist ivuxolimab. The TCR sequence derives from an adult with an advanced solid tumor such as melanoma, head and neck, liver or kidney cancer. The V and J genes are TRBV5-1 and TRBJ2-7; tentatively, D is TRBD2 (5 bases). The CDR3 protein is CASSLLRRPEVTYEQYF. The DNA of the CDR3 is TGCGCCAGCAGCTTGTTAAGGAGGCCGGAGGTTACTTACGAGCAGTACTTC.